The sequence of this TCR beta chain was determined in a study of PD-1 and CTLA-4 blockade in melanoma. Trimming shortened V by 0 bases and J by 0 bases, and 6 bases separated the two germline ends. Per germline, CDR1 GTSNPN and CDR2 SVGIG (reference sequence). This CDR3 region has 14 residues. Assay: immunoSEQ multiplex PCR; the TCRdb copy retains only in-frame clones and omits some. Of roughly 30,000 clones listed, 80% to 95% are singletons. This clone has a single count. The sequence was obtained from a human donor with melanoma. Sequences were derived from CD8+ T cells from peripheral blood, sampled from a patient given anti-PD-1 treatment. The V call is TRBV30, the J call TRBJ1-5, with a weak D call TRBD1 (6 bases). The CDR3 spells CAWSVDSSNQPQHF. Written as DNA, the CDR3 is TGTGCCTGGAGTGTGGACAGTAGCAATCAGCCCCAGCATTTT.